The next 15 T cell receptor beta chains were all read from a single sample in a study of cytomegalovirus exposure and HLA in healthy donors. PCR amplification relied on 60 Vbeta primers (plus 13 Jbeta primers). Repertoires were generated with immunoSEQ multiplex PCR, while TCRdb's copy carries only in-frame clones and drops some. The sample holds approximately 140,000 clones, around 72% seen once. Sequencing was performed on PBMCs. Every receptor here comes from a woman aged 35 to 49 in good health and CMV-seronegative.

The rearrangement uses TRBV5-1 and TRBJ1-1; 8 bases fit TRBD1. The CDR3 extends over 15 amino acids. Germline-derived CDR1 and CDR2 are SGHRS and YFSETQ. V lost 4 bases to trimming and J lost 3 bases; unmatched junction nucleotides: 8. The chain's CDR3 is CASSVQGAGDTEAFF. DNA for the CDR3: TGCGCCAGCAGCGTTCAGGGGGCTGGTGACACTGAAGCTTTCTTT.

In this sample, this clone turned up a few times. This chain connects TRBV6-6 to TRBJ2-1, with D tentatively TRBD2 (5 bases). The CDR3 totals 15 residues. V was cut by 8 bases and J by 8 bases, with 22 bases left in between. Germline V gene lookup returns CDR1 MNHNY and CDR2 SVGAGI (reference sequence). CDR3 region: CASGNSDWRPYEQFF. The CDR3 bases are TGTGCCAGCGGGAACTCGGACTGGCGCCCCTATGAGCAGTTCTTC.

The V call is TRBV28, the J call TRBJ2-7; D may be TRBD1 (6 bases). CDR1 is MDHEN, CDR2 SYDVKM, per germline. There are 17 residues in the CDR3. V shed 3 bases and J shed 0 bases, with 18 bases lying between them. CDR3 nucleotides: TGTGCCAGCAGTTTTCCTCTTGCCCTGACAGGCTCCTACGAGCAGTACTTC. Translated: CASSFPLALTGSYEQYF.

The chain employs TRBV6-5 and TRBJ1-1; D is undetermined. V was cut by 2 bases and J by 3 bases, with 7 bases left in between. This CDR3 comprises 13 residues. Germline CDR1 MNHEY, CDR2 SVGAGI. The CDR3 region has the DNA TGTGCCAGCAGTTACAACGAGGACACTGAAGCTTTCTTT. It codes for CASSYNEDTEAFF.

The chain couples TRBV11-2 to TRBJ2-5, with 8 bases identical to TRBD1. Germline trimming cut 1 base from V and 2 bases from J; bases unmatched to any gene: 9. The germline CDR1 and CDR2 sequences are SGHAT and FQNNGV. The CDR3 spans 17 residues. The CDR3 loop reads CASSLGTQGANQETQYF. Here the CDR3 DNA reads TGTGCCAGCAGCTTAGGGACTCAGGGGGCGAATCAAGAGACCCAGTACTTC. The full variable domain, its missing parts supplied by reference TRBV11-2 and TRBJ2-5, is EAGVAQSPRYKIIEKRQSVAFWCNPISGHATLYWYQQILGQGPKLLIQFQNNGVVDDSQLPKDRFSAERLKGVDSTLKIQPAKLEDSAVYLCASSLGTQGANQETQYFGPGTRLLVL.

For the CDR3, the DNA is TGTGCCAGCAGTACCCGGGGGAACACTGAAGCTTTCTTT. Translating gives CASSTRGNTEAFF. The chain carries TRBV27 and TRBJ1-1; D gene uncertain. This CDR3 comprises 13 residues. Germline assignment: CDR1 MNHEY and CDR2 SMNVEV (reference sequence). V lost 5 bases and J 1 base, leaving 8 bases between the germline ends.

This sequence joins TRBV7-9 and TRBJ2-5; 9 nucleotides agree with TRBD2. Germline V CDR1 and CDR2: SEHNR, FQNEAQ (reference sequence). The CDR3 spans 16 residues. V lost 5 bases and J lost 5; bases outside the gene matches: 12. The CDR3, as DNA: TGTGCCAGCAGCACCCTGGGTAGCGGGAGTAGGGAGACCCAGTACTTC. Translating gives CASSTLGSGSRETQYF.

The CDR3 DNA is TGTGCCAGCAGTACCGCGGGGGGAAGCACAGATACGCAGTATTTT. Translating gives CASSTAGGSTDTQYF. The chain links TRBV9 to TRBJ2-3; 8 bases align to TRBD2. CDR1 SGDLS and CDR2 YYNGEE come from the germline V gene. J was trimmed by 0 bases and V by 5 bases; bases with no gene match: 5. The CDR3 has 15 amino acids.

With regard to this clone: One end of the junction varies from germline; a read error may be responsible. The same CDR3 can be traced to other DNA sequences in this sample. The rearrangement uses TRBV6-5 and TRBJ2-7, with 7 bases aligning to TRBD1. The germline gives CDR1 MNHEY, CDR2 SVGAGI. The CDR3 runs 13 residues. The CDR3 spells CASSLGQSYEQYF. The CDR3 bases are TGTGCCAGCAGTTTGGGACAGTCCTACGAACAGTACTTC.

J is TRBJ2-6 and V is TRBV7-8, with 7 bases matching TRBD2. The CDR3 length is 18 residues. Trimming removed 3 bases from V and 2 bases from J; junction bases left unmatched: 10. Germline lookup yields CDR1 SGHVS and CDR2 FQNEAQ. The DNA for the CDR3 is TGTGCCAGCAGCTTGGCCTCGGCCGGGAGGACTGGGGCCAACGTCCTGACTTTC. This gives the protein CASSLASAGRTGANVLTF.

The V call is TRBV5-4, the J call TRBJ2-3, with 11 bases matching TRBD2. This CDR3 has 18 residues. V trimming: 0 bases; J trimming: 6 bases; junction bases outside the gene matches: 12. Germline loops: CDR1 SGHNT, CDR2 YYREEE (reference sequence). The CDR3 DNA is TGTGCCAGCAGCTTGGGGGCTAGCGGGGGGACCTGGCGGGATACGCAGTATTTT. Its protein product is CASSLGASGGTWRDTQYF.

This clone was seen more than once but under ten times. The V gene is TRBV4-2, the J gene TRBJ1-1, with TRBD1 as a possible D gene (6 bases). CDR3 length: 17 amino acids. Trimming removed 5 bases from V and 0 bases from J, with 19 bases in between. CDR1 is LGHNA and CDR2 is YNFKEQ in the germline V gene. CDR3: CASSSPGASVLNTEAFF. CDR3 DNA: TGTGCCAGCAGCTCGCCAGGGGCGAGTGTCCTGAACACTGAAGCTTTCTTT.

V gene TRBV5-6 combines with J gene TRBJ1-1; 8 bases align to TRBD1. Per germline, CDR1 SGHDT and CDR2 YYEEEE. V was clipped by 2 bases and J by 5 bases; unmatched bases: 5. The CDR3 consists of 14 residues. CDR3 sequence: CASSLRDRWTEAFF. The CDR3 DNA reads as TGTGCCAGCAGCTTAAGGGACAGGTGGACTGAAGCTTTCTTT. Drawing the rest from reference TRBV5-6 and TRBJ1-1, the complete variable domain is DAGVTQSPTHLIKTRGQQVTLRCSPKSGHDTVSWYQQALGQGPQFIFQYYEEEERQRGNFPDRFSGHQFPNYSSELNVNALLLGDSALYLCASSLRDRWTEAFFGQGTRLTVV.

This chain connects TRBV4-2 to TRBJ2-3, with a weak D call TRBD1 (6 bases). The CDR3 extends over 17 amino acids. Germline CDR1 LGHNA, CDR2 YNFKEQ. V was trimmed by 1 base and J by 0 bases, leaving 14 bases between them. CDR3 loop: CASSQAPGDLSTDTQYF. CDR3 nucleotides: TGTGCCAGCAGCCAAGCCCCAGGGGACCTTAGCACAGATACGCAGTATTTT.

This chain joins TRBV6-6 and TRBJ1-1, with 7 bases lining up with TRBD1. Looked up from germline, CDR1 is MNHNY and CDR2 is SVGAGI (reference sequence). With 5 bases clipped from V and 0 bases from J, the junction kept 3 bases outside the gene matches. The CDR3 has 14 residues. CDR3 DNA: TGTGCCAGCAGTGCGACAGGGCTGAACACTGAAGCTTTCTTT. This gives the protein CASSATGLNTEAFF.